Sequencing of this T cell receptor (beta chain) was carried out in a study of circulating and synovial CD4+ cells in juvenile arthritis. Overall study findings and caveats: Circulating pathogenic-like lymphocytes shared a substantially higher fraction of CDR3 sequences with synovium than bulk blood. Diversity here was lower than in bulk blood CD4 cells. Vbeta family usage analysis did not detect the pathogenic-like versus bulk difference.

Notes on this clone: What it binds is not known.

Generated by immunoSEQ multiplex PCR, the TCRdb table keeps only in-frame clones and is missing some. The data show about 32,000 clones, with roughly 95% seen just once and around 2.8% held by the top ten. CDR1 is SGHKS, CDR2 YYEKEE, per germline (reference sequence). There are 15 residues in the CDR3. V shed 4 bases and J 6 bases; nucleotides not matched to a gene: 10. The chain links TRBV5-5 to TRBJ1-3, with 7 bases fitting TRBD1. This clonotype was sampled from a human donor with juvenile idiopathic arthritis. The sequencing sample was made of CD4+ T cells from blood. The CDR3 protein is CASSRTGPAINTIYF. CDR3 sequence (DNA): TGTGCCAGCAGCCGGACAGGCCCGGCCATAAACACCATATATTTT.